Given below is one T cell receptor (beta chain) in context. Method: immunoSEQ multiplex PCR; TCRdb's copy keeps in-frame clones and lacks some. The sample yields about 130,000 clones, about 70% seen once. The source of the sample is a study of blood T cell repertoires in COVID-19. On the study more broadly: Spain, Italy and the United States supplied samples that represented acute and convalescent COVID-19.

After removal of 1 base from V and 5 bases from J, the junction contained 7 bases not matched to a gene. The CDR3 sequence is 16 residues long. Per the germline V gene, CDR1 is LNHNV and CDR2 is YYDKDF (reference sequence). The TCR comes from a man aged 80 or over with COVID-19, enrolled during active disease. Sample: peripheral blood. The chain joins TRBV15 to TRBJ2-1, with 8 nucleotides matching TRBD2. The CDR3 nucleotides read TGTGCCACCAGCAGAGGCGGGAGGCTTAGCCACAATGAGCAGTTCTTC. The encoded protein is CATSRGGRLSHNEQFF.